This T cell receptor beta chain derives from a study of Tregs in tolerant kidney transplant recipients. Study-wide results and caveats: This study did not directly address biological reproducibility. For some patients, primers changed over time, blocking nucleotide-level comparison.

Thawed PBMCs were FACS-sorted into unstimulated CD4+CD25+CD127- regulatory T cells, CD4+CD25- non-regulatory cells, CD4 and CD8 cells. The germline gives CDR1 SGHTA, CDR2 FQGNSA. The CDR3 spans 15 residues. Germline trimming cut 4 bases from V and 5 bases from J; bases unmatched to any gene: 7. Turning to this clone: Its antigen is undetermined.

The data were produced by immunoSEQ multiplex PCR, yet TCRdb's version contains in-frame clones alone and is incomplete. Of some 70,000 clones in the sample, roughly 91% were seen once. The sequencing here drew on CD4+ T cells from blood, taken before the transplant. The chain recombines TRBV7-2 with TRBJ1-3; TRBD1 matches 8 bases. The source of this sequence is a human donor who received a combined kidney and bone marrow transplant. The CDR3 coding sequence is TGTGCCAGCAGCTCAGGGGGCGGGTCGAGAAACACCATATATTTT. The encoded protein is CASSSGGGSRNTIYF.